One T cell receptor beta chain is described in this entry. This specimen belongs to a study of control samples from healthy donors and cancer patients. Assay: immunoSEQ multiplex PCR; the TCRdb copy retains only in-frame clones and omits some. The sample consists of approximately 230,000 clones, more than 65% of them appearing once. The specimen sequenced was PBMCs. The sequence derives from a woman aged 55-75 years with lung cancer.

The CDR3 loop is CASSVTLDTQYF. The CDR3 bases are TGTGCCAGCAGCGTGACACTAGATACGCAGTATTTT. The chain employs TRBV11-2 and TRBJ2-3; unclear D gene. Germline assignment: CDR1 SGHAT and CDR2 FQNNGV. This CDR3 has 12 residues. V was cut by 5 bases and J by 5 bases, with 8 bases left in between.